This T cell receptor beta chain was observed in a study of molecular identifiers for immune sequencing clone quantification. The CDR3 is made up of 15 amino acids. Germline CDR1 is MGHRA and CDR2 is YSYEKL. V trimming: 0 bases; J trimming: 4 bases; junction bases outside the gene matches: 2. Methods described previously, with TCR primers listed, were used for bulk TCR libraries. TCRdb analysed the PCR reads with MiXCR anew, one entry per CDR3 protein. The sample carries 350,000 or so distinct CDR3 sequences, about 22% recorded once. This clonotype was found many times. The sequenced material came from naive CD8+ T cells from blood, with Jurkat cell RNA spiked in. Documented subset: FACS-sorted CD8+CD4-CCR7+CD45RA+ naive T cells. The V and J genes are TRBV4-1 and TRBJ1-4; TRBD1 agrees at 7 bases. The receptor was derived from a human donor in good health. Some libraries in this study had Jurkat cell RNA spiked in. CDR3 residues: CASSQETGNNEKLFF. The CDR3 DNA reads TGCGCCAGCAGCCAAGAGACAGGGAATAATGAAAAACTGTTTTTT.